The sequence of this TCR beta chain was determined in a study of high-grade serous ovarian cancer treatment subgroups. About the research overall: On average, just over 14,000 reads and about 6,800 unique TCR beta rearrangements were obtained per sample.

CDR3 size: 12 residues. The ends were cut back, 6 bases at V and 3 bases at J, with 10 bases in the middle. CDR1 is SGHRS and CDR2 is YFSETQ in the germline V gene. The tumor samples were collected prior to definitive surgery or chemotherapy. This clone was seen a few times. Antigen specificity is unknown. Overall study findings and caveats: Same-patient tumor repertoires overlapped at about 0.095 to 0.85; different patients barely overlapped. Only CDR3 was analyzed; CDR1 and CDR2 were not. Higher neoantigen levels went with greater TCR clonal relatedness.

Assay: immunoSEQ multiplex PCR; the TCRdb copy retains only in-frame clones and omits some. The sample yields just over 35,000 clones, 70% to 80% seen once. Source material: tumor tissue. The rearrangement joins TRBV5-1 to TRBJ2-7; possibly TRBD2 for D (7 bases). This clonotype originated in a human donor with high-grade serous ovarian cancer. The chain's CDR3 is CASKGGGYEQYF. DNA for the CDR3: TGCGCCAGCAAGGGAGGGGGCTACGAGCAGTACTTC.